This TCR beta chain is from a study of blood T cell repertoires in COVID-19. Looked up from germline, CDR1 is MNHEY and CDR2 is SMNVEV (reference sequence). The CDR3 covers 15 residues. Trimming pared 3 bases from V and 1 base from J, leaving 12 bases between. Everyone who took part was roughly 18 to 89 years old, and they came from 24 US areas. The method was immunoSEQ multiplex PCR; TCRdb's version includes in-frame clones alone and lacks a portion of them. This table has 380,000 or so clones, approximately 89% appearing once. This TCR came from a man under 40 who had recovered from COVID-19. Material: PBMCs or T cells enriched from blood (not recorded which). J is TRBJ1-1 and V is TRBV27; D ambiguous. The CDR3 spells CASSFIPLGNTEAFF. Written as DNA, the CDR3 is TGTGCCAGCAGTTTCATTCCTCTCGGGAACACTGAAGCTTTCTTT.